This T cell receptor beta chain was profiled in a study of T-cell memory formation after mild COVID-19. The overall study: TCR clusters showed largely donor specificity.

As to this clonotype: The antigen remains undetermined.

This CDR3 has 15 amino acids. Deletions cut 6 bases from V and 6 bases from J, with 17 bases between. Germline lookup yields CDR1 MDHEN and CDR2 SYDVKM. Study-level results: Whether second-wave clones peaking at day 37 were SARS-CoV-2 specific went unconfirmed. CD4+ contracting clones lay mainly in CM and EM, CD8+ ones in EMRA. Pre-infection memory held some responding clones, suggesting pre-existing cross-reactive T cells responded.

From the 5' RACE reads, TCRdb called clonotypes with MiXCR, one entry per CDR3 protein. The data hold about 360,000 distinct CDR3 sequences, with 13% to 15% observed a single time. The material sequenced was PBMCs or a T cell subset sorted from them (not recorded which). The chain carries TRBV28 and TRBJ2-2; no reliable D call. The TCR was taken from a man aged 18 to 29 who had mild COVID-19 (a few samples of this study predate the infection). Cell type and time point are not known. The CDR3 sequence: CASRPTWDPSGELFF. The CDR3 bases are TGTGCCAGCAGACCCACGTGGGATCCGTCCGGGGAGCTGTTTTTT.